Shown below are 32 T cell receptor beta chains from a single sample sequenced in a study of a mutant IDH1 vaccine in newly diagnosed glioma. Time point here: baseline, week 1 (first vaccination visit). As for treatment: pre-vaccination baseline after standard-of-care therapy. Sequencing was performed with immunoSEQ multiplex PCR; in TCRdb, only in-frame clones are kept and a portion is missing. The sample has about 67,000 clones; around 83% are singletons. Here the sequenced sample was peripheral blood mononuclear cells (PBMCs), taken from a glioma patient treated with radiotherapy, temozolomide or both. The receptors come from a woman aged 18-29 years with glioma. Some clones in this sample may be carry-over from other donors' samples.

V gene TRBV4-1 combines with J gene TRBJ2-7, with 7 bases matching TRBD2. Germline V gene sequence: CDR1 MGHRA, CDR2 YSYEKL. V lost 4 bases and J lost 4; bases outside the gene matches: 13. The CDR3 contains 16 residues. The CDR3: CASSLALAVGEYEQYF. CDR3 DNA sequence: TGCGCCAGCAGCCTCGCTCTAGCGGTGGGGGAATACGAGCAGTACTTC.

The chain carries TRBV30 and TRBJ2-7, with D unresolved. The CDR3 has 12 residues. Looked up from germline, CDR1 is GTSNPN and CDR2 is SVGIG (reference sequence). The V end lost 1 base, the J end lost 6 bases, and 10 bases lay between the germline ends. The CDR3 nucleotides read TGTGCCTGGAGTGGTTCTGCCGGCGAGCAGTACTTC. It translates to CAWSGSAGEQYF.

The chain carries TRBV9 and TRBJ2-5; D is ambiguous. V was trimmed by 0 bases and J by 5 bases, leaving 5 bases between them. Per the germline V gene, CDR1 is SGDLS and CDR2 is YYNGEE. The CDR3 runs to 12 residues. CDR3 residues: CASSVEEETQYF. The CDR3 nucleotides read TGTGCCAGCAGCGTAGAGGAGGAGACCCAGTACTTC.

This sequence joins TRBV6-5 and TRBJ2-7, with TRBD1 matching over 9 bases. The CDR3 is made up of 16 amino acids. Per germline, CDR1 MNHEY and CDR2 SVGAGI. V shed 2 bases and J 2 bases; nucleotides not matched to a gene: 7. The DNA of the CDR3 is TGTGCCAGCAGTTACGAGACAGGGGGTAGTACCTACGAGCAGTACTTC. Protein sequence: CASSYETGGSTYEQYF.

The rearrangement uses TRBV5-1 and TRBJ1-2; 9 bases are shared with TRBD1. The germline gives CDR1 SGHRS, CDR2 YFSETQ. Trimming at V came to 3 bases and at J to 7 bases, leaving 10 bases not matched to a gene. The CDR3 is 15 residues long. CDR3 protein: CASSSQGDRDTGYTF. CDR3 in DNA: TGCGCCAGCAGCTCCCAGGGGGACAGGGATACTGGCTACACCTTC.

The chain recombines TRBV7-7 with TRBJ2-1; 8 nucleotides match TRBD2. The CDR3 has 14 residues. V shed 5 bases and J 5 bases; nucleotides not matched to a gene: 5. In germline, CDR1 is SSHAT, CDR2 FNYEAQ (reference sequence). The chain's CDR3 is CASSAGLAHNEQFF. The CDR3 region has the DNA TGTGCCAGCAGCGCAGGACTAGCCCACAATGAGCAGTTCTTC.

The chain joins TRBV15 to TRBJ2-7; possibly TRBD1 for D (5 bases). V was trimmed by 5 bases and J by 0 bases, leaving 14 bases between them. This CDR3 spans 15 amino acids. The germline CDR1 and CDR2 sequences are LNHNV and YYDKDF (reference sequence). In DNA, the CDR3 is TGTGCCACCAGCCCCAGGGTCAGTAGCTCCTACGAGCAGTACTTC. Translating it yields CATSPRVSSSYEQYF.

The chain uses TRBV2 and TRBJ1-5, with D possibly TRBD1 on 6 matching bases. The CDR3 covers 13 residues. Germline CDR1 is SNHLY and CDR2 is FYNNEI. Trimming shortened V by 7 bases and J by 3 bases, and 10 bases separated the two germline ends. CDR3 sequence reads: CASIRGPNQPQHF. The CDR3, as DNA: TGTGCCAGCATCAGGGGCCCCAATCAGCCCCAGCATTTT.

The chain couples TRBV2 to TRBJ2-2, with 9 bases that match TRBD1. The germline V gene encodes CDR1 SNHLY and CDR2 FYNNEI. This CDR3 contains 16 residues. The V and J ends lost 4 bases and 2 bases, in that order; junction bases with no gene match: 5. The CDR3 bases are TGTGCCAGCAGTGGGGGGACAGGGCTAAACACCGGGGAGCTGTTTTTT. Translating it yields CASSGGTGLNTGELFF. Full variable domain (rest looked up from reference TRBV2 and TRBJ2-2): EPEVTQTPSHQVTQMGQEVILRCVPISNHLYFYWYRQILGQKVEFLVSFYNNEISEKSEIFDDQFSVERPDGSNFTLKIRSTKLEDSAMYFCASSGGTGLNTGELFFGEGSRLTVL.

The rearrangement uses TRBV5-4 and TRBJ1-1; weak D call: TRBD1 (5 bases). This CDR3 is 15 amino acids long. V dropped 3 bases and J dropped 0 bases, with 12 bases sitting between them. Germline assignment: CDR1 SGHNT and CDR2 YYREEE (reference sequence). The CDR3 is CASSSPGLLNTEAFF. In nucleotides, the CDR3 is TGTGCCAGCAGCTCCCCGGGACTCCTGAACACTGAAGCTTTCTTT.

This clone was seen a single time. The CDR3 reads CASSYSRAGPGKPQHF. The CDR3 DNA reads TGTGCCAGCAGTTACTCGAGGGCAGGCCCAGGGAAACCCCAGCATTTT. This rearrangement joins TRBV6-5 to TRBJ1-5, with TRBD1 as a possible D gene (5 bases). The germline V gene has CDR1 MNHEY and CDR2 SVGAGI. The CDR3 is made up of 16 amino acids. V lost 0 bases and J lost 10, with 19 bases in between.

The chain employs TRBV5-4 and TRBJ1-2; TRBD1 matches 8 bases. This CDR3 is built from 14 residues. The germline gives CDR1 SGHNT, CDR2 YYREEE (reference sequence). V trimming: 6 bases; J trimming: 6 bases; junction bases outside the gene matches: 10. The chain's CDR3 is CASTPGQGRHGYTF. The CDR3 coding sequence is TGTGCCAGCACCCCCGGACAGGGACGACATGGCTACACCTTC.

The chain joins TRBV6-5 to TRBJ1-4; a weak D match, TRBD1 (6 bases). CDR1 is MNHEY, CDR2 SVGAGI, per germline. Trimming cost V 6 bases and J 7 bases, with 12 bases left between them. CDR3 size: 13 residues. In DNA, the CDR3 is TGTGCCAGCAGCGCAGGGGAGCCTGAAAAACTGTTTTTT. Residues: CASSAGEPEKLFF.

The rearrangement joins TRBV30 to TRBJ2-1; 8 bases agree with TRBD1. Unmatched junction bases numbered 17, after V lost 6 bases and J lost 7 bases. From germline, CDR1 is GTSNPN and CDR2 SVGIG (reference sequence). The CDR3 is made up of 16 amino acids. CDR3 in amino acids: CACTTGDQGARNEQFF. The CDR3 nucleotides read TGTGCCTGTACGACTGGAGATCAGGGGGCGAGGAATGAGCAGTTCTTC.

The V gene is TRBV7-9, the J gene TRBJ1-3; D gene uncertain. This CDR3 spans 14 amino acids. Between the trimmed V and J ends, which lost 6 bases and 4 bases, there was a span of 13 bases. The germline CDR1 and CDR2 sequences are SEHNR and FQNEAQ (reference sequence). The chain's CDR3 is CASSKDNPGNTIYF. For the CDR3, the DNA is TGTGCCAGCAGTAAAGATAATCCAGGAAACACCATATATTTT.

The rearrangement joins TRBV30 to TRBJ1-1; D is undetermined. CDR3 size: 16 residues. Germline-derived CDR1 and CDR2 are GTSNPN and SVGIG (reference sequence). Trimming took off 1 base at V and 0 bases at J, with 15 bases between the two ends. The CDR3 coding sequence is TGTGCCTGGAGTGGAGGGAAGGGCCCAATGAACACTGAAGCTTTCTTT. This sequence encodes CAWSGGKGPMNTEAFF.

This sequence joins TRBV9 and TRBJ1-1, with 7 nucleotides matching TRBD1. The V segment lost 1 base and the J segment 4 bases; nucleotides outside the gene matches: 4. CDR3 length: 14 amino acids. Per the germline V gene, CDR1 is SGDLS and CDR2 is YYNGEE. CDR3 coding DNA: TGTGCCAGCAGCGTACAGGGGGGGAGCACTGAAGCTTTCTTT. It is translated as CASSVQGGSTEAFF.

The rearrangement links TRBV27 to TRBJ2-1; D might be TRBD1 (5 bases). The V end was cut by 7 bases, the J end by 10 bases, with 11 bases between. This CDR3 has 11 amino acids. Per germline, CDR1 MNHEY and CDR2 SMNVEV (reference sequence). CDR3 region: CASITREEQFF. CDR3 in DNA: TGTGCCAGCATAACCAGGGAAGAGCAGTTCTTC.

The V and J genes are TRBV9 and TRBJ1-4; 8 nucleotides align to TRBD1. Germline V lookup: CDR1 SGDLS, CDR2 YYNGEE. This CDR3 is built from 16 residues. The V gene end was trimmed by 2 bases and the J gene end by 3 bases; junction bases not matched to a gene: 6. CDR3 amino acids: CASSVDRGIANEKLFF. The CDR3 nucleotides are TGTGCCAGCAGCGTCGACAGGGGAATCGCTAATGAAAAACTGTTTTTT.

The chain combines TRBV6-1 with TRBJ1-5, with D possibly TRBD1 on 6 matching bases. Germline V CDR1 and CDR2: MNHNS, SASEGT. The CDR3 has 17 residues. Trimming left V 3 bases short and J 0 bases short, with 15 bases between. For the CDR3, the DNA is TGTGCCAGCAGTGATCGGGGGGCATCATTTAGCAATCAGCCCCAGCATTTT. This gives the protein CASSDRGASFSNQPQHF.

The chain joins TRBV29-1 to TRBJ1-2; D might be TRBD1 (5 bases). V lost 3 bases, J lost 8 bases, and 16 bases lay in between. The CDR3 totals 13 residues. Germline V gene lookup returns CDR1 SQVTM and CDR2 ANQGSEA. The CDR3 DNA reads TGCAGCGTTGATCGGGTTGGGGACGGCGGCTACACCTTC. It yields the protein CSVDRVGDGGYTF.

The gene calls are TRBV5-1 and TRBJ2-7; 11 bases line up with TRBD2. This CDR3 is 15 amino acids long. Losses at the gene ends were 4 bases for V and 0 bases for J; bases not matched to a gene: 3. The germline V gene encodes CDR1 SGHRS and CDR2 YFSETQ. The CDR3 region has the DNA TGCGCCAGCAGCCGAACTAGCGGGAGCTCCTACGAGCAGTACTTC. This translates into CASSRTSGSSYEQYF. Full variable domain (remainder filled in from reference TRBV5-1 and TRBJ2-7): KAGVTQTPRYLIKTRGQQVTLSCSPISGHRSVSWYQQTPGQGLQFLFEYFSETQRNKGNFPGRFSGRQFSNSRSEMNVSTLELGDSALYLCASSRTSGSSYEQYFGPGTRLTVT.

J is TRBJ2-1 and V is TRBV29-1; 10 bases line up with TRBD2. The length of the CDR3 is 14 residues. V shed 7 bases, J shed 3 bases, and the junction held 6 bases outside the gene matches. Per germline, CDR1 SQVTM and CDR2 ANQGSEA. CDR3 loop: CSGKLAGIYNEQFF. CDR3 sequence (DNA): TGCAGCGGAAAACTAGCGGGGATCTACAATGAGCAGTTCTTC.

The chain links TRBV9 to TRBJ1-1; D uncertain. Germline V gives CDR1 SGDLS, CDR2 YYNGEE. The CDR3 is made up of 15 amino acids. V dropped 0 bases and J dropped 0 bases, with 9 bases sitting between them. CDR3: CASSVAAGVNTEAFF. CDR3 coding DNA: TGTGCCAGCAGCGTAGCGGCAGGTGTGAACACTGAAGCTTTCTTT.

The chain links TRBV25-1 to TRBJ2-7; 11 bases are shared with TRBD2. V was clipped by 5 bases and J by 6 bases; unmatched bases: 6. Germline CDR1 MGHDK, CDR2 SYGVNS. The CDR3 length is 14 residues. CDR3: CASSQVAGGPEQYF. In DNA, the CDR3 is TGTGCCAGCAGTCAAGTAGCGGGAGGGCCCGAGCAGTACTTC.

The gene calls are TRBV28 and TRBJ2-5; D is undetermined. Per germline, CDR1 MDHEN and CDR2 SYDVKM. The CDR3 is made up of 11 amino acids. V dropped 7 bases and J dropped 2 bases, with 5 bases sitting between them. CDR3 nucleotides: TGTGCCAGCACCTTACAAGAGACCCAGTACTTC. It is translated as CASTLQETQYF.

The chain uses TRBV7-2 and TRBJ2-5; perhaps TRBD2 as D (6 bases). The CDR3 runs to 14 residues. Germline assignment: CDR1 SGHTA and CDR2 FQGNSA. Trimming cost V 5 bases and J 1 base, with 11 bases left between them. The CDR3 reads CASSPGGAQETQYF. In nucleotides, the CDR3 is TGTGCCAGCAGCCCCGGGGGAGCCCAAGAGACCCAGTACTTC.

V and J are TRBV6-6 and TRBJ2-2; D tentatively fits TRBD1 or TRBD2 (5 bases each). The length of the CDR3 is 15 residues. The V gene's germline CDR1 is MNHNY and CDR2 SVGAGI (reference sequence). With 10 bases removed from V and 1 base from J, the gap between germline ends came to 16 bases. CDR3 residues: CAIPVGPMNTGELFF. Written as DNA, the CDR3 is TGTGCCATCCCCGTGGGACCTATGAACACCGGGGAGCTGTTTTTT.

The CDR3 here is CASSFQGVSYNEQFF. DNA of the CDR3: TGTGCCAGCAGCTTCCAGGGCGTTTCCTACAATGAGCAGTTCTTC. The chain has TRBV7-9 and TRBJ2-1; D perhaps matches TRBD1 (5 bases). Deletions cut 3 bases from V and 1 base from J, with 10 bases between. In germline, CDR1 is SEHNR, CDR2 FQNEAQ (reference sequence). CDR3 size: 15 residues.

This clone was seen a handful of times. The DNA of the CDR3 is TGTGCCAGCAGCTTAAAATCTGAAGCTTTCTTT. It yields the protein CASSLKSEAFF. The V call is TRBV7-2, the J call TRBJ1-1; D not resolved. The germline CDR1 and CDR2 sequences are SGHTA and FQGNSA. V dropped 2 bases and J dropped 6 bases, with 4 bases sitting between them. This CDR3 is 11 amino acids long. Full variable domain (rest looked up from reference TRBV7-2 and TRBJ1-1): GAGVSQSPSNKVTEKGKDVELRCDPISGHTALYWYRQSLGQGLEFLIYFQGNSAPDKSGLPSDRFSAERTGGSVSTLTIQRTQQEDSAVYLCASSLKSEAFFGQGTRLTVV.

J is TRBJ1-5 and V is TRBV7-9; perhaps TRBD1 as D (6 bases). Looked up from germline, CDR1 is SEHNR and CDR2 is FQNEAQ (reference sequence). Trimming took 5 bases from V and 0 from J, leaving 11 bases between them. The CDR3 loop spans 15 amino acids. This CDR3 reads CASSEGQHSNQPQHF. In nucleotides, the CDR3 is TGTGCCAGCAGCGAAGGACAGCATAGCAATCAGCCCCAGCATTTT.

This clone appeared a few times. The CDR3 loop reads CASRGGRGNEQFF. The CDR3 DNA sequence: TGTGCCAGCAGGGGGGGCCGTGGCAATGAGCAGTTCTTC. This rearrangement joins TRBV25-1 to TRBJ2-1, with D perhaps matching TRBD1 or TRBD2 (6 bases each). The CDR3 sequence is 13 residues long. Germline CDR1 is MGHDK and CDR2 is SYGVNS. V dropped 6 bases and J dropped 6 bases, with 12 bases sitting between them.